The subject of this entry is one TCR beta chain. This record belongs to a study of patients and donors after allogeneic stem cell transplantation. Each CDR3 protein is one row after TCRdb ran MiXCR on the RT-PCR reads. The sample lists about 410,000 distinct CDR3 sequences; 16% were seen once. The germline gives CDR1 SGHAT, CDR2 FQDESV (reference sequence). V lost 4 bases, J lost 2 bases, and 4 bases stayed unmatched. CDR3 length equals 15 residues. The source of this sequence is a human donor who was either an allogeneic HSCT recipient or a stem cell or donor lymphocyte infusion donor (not recorded which). It is not recorded whose cells these are; they may come from a transplant donor. The chain uses TRBV11-1 and TRBJ2-5; TRBD2 aligns across 10 bases. Sequenced: blood, either unsorted or a sorted T cell fraction (not recorded which). The CDR3 nucleotides are TGTGCCAGCAGCTCCGGGACTAGCGATCAAGAGACCCAGTACTTC. Translation gives CASSSGTSDQETQYF. Together with reference TRBV11-1 and TRBJ2-5, the CDR3 gives the full variable domain: EAEVAQSPRYKITEKSQAVAFWCDPISGHATLYWYRQILGQGPELLVQFQDESVVDDSQLPKDRFSAERLKGVDSTLKIQPAELGDSAMYLCASSSGTSDQETQYFGPGTRLLVL.